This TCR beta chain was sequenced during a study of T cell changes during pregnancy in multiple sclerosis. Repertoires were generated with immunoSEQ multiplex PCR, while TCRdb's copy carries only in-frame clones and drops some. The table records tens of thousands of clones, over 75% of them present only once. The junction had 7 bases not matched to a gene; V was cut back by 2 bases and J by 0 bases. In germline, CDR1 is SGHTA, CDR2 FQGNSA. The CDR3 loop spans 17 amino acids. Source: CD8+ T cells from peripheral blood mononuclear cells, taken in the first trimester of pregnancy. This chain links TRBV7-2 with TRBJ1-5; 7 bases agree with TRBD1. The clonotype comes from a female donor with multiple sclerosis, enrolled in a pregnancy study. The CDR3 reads CASSLFPGQISNQPQHF. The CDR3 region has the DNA TGTGCCAGCAGCTTATTTCCGGGACAGATTAGCAATCAGCCCCAGCATTTT. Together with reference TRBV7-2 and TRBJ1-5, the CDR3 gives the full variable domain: GAGVSQSPSNKVTEKGKDVELRCDPISGHTALYWYRQSLGQGLEFLIYFQGNSAPDKSGLPSDRFSAERTGGSVSTLTIQRTQQEDSAVYLCASSLFPGQISNQPQHFGDGTRLSIL.